The 15 T cell receptor beta chains below were found in one sample sequenced in a study of T cell responses to AZD1222 COVID-19 vaccine. Here immunoSEQ multiplex PCR was the method, and the copy in TCRdb shows in-frame clones only, minus some. The sample shows 75,000 to 100,000 clones, approximately 86% of them seen only once. This material consisted of peripheral blood, taken on day 0 of AZD1222 vaccination. Every receptor here comes from an adult in good health.

The chain carries TRBV27 and TRBJ2-1; TRBD2 agrees at 9 bases. This CDR3 is 15 amino acids long. The junction had 3 bases not matched to a gene; V was cut back by 2 bases and J by 4 bases. Per germline, CDR1 MNHEY and CDR2 SMNVEV (reference sequence). CDR3 sequence: CASSLIAGVYNEQFF. The CDR3 bases are TGTGCCAGCAGTTTAATAGCGGGGGTGTACAATGAGCAGTTCTTC.

This rearrangement joins TRBV6-5 to TRBJ1-5; tentative D call: TRBD1 (5 bases). Germline assignment: CDR1 MNHEY and CDR2 SVGAGI. The V end was cut by 7 bases, the J end by 3 bases, with 10 bases between. The CDR3 covers 13 residues. The CDR3 DNA reads as TGTGCCAGCAATCTGGACATCAATCAGCCCCAGCATTTT. Amino acids: CASNLDINQPQHF.

This chain joins TRBV24-1 and TRBJ2-3, with a tentative D call TRBD1 (5 bases). Germline lookup yields CDR1 KGHDR and CDR2 SFDVKD. The CDR3 loop spans 15 amino acids. Trimming shortened V by 0 bases and J by 1 base, and 7 bases separated the two germline ends. CDR3 loop: CATSDLTQGTDTQYF. The CDR3 coding sequence is TGTGCCACCAGTGATTTGACACAGGGCACAGATACGCAGTATTTT.

The genes are TRBV2 and TRBJ1-1, with D unresolved. Per the germline V gene, CDR1 is SNHLY and CDR2 is FYNNEI. The CDR3 extends over 11 amino acids. Trimming shortened V by 6 bases and J by 7 bases, and 9 bases separated the two germline ends. The CDR3 coding sequence is TGTGCCAGCAGCCTTTATAGTGAAGCTTTCTTT. Protein sequence: CASSLYSEAFF.

The chain carries TRBV3-1 (or the pseudogene TRBV3-2) and TRBJ2-2, with a possible D match to TRBD2 (5 bases). Germline V gene sequence: CDR1 LGHDT, CDR2 YNNKEL (reference sequence). The CDR3 has 16 residues. The V gene lost 4 bases and the J gene lost 0 bases, with 12 bases spanning the gap. Here the CDR3 DNA reads TGTGCCAGCAGCCGAGGAGGCGTAACGAACACCGGGGAGCTGTTTTTT. Amino acids: CASSRGGVTNTGELFF.

This sequence joins TRBV6-6 and TRBJ1-2; possible D gene TRBD1, 6 bases. Deletions cut 0 bases from V and 6 bases from J, with 11 bases between. The germline CDR1 and CDR2 sequences are MNHNY and SVGAGI (reference sequence). This CDR3 has 14 amino acids. The CDR3 nucleotides are TGTGCCAGCAGTTACTCGGGGGCAGGGGATGGCTACACCTTC. Residues: CASSYSGAGDGYTF.

The CDR3 DNA reads as TGCAGTGCTAGAGTGGGGCCCATTCAGTACTTC. Its protein product is CSARVGPIQYF. This chain uses TRBV20-1 with TRBJ2-4; tentative D call: TRBD1 (5 bases). V dropped 1 base and J dropped 9 bases, with 7 bases sitting between them. Germline-derived CDR1 and CDR2 are DFQATT and SNEGSKA (reference sequence). There are 11 residues in the CDR3.

This sequence joins TRBV4-1 and TRBJ2-7; 7 bases are shared with TRBD1. This CDR3 has 16 residues. Germline CDR1 and CDR2: MGHRA and YSYEKL. J gave up 3 bases and V 2 bases, and 10 bases lay outside the gene matches. The DNA of the CDR3 is TGCGCCAGCAGCCAAAGCGAAGCCGACAGGGACTACGAGCAGTACTTC. It translates to CASSQSEADRDYEQYF.

Only one count was recorded for this clone. The V and J genes are TRBV6-5 and TRBJ2-2; D may be TRBD2 (6 bases). CDR3 size: 14 residues. Germline V lookup: CDR1 MNHEY, CDR2 SVGAGI. Trimming shortened V by 4 bases and J by 6 bases, and 12 bases separated the two germline ends. CDR3 bases: TGTGCCAGCAGTTTCTTTCCGGGGGCCGGGGAGCTGTTTTTT. Its protein product is CASSFFPGAGELFF.

The V gene is TRBV5-5, the J gene TRBJ2-1; no firm D call. The V end lost 5 bases, the J end lost 5 bases, and 8 bases lay between the germline ends. From germline, CDR1 is SGHKS and CDR2 YYEKEE (reference sequence). This CDR3 is 12 amino acids long. CDR3 DNA: TGTGCCAGCAGTATTGAAGACAATGAGCAGTTCTTC. Amino acid sequence: CASSIEDNEQFF.

The table lists this clone with a count of one. The gene calls are TRBV19 and TRBJ2-3; no clear D. V shed 6 bases and J shed 5 bases, with 6 bases lying between them. The CDR3 is 11 amino acids. CDR1 is LNHDA, CDR2 SQIVND, per germline (reference sequence). As DNA, the CDR3 is TGTGCCAGTAGGTTCGGAGATACGCAGTATTTT. Its translation: CASRFGDTQYF.

J is TRBJ1-4 and V is TRBV5-4; D is unresolved. The CDR3 runs to 14 residues. Germline V gives CDR1 SGHNT, CDR2 YYREEE (reference sequence). The V end lost 3 bases, the J end lost 1 base, and 7 bases lay between the germline ends. CDR3 nucleotide sequence: TGTGCCAGCAGCTCTGGAGGAACTAATGAAAAACTGTTTTTT. Translating gives CASSSGGTNEKLFF.

This rearrangement joins TRBV27 to TRBJ1-2; a possible D gene is TRBD1 (6 bases). This CDR3 region has 16 residues. The V gene's germline CDR1 is MNHEY and CDR2 SMNVEV (reference sequence). V was cut by 2 bases and J by 2 bases, with 15 bases left in between. The CDR3 region has the DNA TGTGCCAGCAGTTTAAACCCAACCACAGGGAACTATGGCTACACCTTC. It specifies CASSLNPTTGNYGYTF.

The sample holds one count of this clone. V usage is TRBV10-3 and J usage is TRBJ2-7; 8 bases agree with TRBD2. The CDR3 contains 11 residues. The germline V gene encodes CDR1 ENHRY and CDR2 SYGVKD. As DNA, the CDR3 is TGTGCTACTAGCGGTACCTACGAGCAGTACTTC. Residues: CATSGTYEQYF.

This clone was recorded once. The chain employs TRBV7-9 and TRBJ2-1; no clear D. The CDR3 contains 15 residues. The V end was cut by 2 bases, the J end by 6 bases, with 14 bases between. Germline V gene lookup returns CDR1 SEHNR and CDR2 FQNEAQ (reference sequence). The CDR3 spells CASSLSENARNEQFF. The CDR3 coding sequence is TGTGCCAGCAGCTTAAGCGAGAACGCGCGCAATGAGCAGTTCTTC. Complete variable domain (other parts from reference TRBV7-9 and TRBJ2-1): DTGVSQNPRHKITKRGQNVTFRCDPISEHNRLYWYRQTLGQGPEFLTYFQNEAQLEKSRLLSDRFSAERPKGSFSTLEIQRTEQGDSAMYLCASSLSENARNEQFFGPGTRLTVL.